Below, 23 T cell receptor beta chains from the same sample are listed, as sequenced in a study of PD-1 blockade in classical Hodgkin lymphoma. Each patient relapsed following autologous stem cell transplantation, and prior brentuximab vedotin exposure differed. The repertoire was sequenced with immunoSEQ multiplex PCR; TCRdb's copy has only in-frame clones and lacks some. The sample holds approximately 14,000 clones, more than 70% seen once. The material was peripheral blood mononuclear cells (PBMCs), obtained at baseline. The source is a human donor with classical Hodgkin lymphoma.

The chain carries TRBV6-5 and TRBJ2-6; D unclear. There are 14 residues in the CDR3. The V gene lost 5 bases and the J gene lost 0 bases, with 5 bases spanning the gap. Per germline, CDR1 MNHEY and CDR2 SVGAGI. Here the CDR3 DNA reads TGTGCCAGCAGTCCCTACTCTGGGGCCAACGTCCTGACTTTC. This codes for CASSPYSGANVLTF.

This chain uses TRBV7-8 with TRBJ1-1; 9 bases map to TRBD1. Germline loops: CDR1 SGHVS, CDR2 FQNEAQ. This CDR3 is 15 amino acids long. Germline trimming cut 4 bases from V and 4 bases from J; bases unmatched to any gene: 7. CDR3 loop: CASSSLQGAGTEAFF. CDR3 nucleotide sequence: TGTGCCAGCAGCTCACTACAGGGGGCGGGCACTGAAGCTTTCTTT.

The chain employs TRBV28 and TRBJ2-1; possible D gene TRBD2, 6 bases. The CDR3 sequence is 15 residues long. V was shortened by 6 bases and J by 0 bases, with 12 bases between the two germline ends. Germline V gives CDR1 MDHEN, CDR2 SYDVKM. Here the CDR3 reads CASSPSASSYNEQFF. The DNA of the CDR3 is TGTGCCAGCAGCCCTAGCGCTAGCTCCTACAATGAGCAGTTCTTC.

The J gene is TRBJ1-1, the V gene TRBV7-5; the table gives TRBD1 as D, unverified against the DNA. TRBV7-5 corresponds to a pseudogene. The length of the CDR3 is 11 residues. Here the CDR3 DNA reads TGTGTCAGAAGCAGTCATCTTGGCGCTTTCTTT. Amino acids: CVRSSHLGAFF.

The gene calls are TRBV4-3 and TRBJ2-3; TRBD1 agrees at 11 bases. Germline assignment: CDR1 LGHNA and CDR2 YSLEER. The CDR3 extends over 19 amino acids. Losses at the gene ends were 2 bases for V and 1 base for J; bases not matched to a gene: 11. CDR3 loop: CASSQNGGQGVFGTDTQYF. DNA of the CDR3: TGCGCCAGCAGCCAAAACGGGGGACAGGGGGTTTTCGGCACAGATACGCAGTATTTT.

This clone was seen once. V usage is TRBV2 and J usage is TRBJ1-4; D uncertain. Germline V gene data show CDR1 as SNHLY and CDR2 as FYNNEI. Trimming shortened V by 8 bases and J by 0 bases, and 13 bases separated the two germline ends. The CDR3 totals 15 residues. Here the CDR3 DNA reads TGTGCCAGCTCTGACGAAGGTGCAACTAATGAAAAACTGTTTTTT. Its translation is CASSDEGATNEKLFF.

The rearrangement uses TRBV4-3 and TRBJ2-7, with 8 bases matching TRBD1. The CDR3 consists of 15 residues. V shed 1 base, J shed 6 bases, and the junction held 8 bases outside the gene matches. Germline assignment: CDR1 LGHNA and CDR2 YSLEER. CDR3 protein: CASSQGTGRNGEQYF. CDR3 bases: TGCGCCAGCAGCCAAGGGACAGGGCGGAATGGCGAGCAGTACTTC.

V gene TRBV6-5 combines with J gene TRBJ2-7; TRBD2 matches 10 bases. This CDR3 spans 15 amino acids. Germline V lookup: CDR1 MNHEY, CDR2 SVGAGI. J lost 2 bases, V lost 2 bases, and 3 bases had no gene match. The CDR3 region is CASSYGTSVAYEQYF. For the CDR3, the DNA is TGTGCCAGCAGTTACGGGACTAGCGTAGCCTACGAGCAGTACTTC.

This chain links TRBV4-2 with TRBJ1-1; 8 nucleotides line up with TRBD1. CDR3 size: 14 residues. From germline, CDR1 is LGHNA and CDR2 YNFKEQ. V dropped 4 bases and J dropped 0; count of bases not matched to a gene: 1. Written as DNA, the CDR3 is TGTGCCAGCAGCCGACAGGGGATGAACACTGAAGCTTTCTTT. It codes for CASSRQGMNTEAFF.

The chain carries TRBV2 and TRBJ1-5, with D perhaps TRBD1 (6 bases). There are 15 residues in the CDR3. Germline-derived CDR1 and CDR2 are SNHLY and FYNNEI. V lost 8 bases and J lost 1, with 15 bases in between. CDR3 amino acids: CASRGTDRSNQPQHF. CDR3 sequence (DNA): TGTGCCAGCCGAGGGACTGACAGGAGCAATCAGCCCCAGCATTTT.

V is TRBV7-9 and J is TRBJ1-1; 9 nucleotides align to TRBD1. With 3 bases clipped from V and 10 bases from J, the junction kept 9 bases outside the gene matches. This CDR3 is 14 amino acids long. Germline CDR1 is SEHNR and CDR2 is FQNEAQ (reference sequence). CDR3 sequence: CASSFTGTGHPAFF. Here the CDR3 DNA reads TGTGCCAGCAGCTTTACCGGGACAGGGCACCCAGCTTTCTTT.

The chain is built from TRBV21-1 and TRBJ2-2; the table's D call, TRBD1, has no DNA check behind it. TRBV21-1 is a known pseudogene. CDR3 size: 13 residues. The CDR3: CASRGQVPGELFF. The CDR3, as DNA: TGTGCCAGCCGGGGACAGGTCCCCGGGGAGCTGTTTTTT.

The CDR3 region has the DNA TGTGCCAGCAGCATGACAAGTACTGGCTACAATGAGCAGTTCTTC. Protein: CASSMTSTGYNEQFF. The chain employs TRBV9 and TRBJ2-1; D is unclear. The CDR3 has 15 residues. V dropped 4 bases and J dropped 3 bases, with 14 bases sitting between them. CDR1 and CDR2 from the germline V gene are SGDLS and YYNGEE.

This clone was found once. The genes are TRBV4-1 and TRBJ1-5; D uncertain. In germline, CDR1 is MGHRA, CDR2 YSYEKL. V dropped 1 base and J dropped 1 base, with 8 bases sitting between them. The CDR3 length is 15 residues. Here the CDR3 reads CASSQAGVSNQPQHF. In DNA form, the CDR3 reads TGCGCCAGCAGCCAAGCGGGAGTCAGCAATCAGCCCCAGCATTTT.

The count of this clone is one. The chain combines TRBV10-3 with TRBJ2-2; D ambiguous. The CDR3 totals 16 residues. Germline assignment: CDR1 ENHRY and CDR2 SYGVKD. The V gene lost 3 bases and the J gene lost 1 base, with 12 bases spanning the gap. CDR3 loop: CAISEWVNKNTGELFF. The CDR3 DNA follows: TGTGCCATCAGTGAATGGGTGAACAAGAACACCGGGGAGCTGTTTTTT.

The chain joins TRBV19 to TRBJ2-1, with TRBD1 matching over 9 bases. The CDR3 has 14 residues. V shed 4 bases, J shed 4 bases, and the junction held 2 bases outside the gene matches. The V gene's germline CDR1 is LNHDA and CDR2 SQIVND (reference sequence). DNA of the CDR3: TGTGCCAGTAGTAGACAGGGGGGATACAATGAGCAGTTCTTC. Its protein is CASSRQGGYNEQFF.

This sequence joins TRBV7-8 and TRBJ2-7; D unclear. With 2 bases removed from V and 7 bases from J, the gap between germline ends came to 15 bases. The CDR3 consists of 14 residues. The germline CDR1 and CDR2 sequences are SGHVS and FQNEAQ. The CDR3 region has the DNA TGTGCCAGCAGCTTACAGCCTCCGCCTGGGGAGCAGTACTTC. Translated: CASSLQPPPGEQYF.

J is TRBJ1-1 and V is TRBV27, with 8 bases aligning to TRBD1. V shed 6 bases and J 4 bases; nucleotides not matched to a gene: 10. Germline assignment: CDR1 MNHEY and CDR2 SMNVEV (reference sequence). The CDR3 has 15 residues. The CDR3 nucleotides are TGTGCCAGCAGAGACAGGGGACGGGGTCCCACTGAAGCTTTCTTT. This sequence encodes CASRDRGRGPTEAFF.

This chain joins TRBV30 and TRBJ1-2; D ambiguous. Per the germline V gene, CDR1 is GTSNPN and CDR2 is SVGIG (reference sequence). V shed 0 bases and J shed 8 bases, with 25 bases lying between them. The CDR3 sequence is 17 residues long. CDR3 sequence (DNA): TGTGCCTGGAGTGTGGAGGCCAGGAGCCCTTCCGTTGGGGGCTACACCTTC. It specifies CAWSVEARSPSVGGYTF.

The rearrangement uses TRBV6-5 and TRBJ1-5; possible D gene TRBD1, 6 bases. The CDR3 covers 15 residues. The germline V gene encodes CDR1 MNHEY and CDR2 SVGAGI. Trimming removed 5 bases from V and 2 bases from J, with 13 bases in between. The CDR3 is CASSRTPGGNQPQHF. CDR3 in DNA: TGTGCCAGCAGTCGAACCCCAGGGGGCAATCAGCCCCAGCATTTT.

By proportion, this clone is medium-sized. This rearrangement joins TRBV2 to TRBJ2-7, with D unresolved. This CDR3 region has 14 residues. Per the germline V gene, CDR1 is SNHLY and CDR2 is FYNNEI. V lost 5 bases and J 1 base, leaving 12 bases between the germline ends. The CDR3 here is CASSKAADSYEQYF. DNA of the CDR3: TGTGCCAGCAGTAAGGCAGCAGATTCCTACGAGCAGTACTTC.

The CDR3: CATLVIRGSFYNEQFF. CDR3 in DNA: TGCGCCACCCTCGTGATCAGGGGTTCCTTCTACAATGAGCAGTTCTTC. The chain employs TRBV10-1 and TRBJ2-1, with a possible D match to TRBD1 (6 bases). Per germline, CDR1 WNHNN and CDR2 SYGVQD (reference sequence). Trimming took off 10 bases at V and 3 bases at J, with 22 bases between the two ends. The CDR3 is 16 residues long.

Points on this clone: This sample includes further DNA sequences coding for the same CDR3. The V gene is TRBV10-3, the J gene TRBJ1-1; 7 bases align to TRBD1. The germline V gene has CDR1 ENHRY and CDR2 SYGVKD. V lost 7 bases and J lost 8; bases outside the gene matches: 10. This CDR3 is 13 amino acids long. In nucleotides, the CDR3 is TGTGCCATCACAGGGGGTAGGGATGAAGAAGCTTTCTTT. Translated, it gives CAITGGRDEEAFF.